The 20 T cell receptor beta chains reported below all come from one sample, sequenced in a study of CD8+ T cells in alopecia areata. cDNA reverse transcribed from extracted RNA served as the sequencing template. Profiled with immunoSEQ multiplex PCR; TCRdb holds only in-frame clones, not every one. Counted here are fewer than 200,000 clones, roughly 50% occurring once; the ten biggest clones make up roughly 13%. Treatment denoted: oral pan-JAK inhibitor, 5-10 mg twice daily. The sequencing used CD8+ T cells sorted from blood, collected at week 24, from a patient treated with tofacitinib. The receptors were sampled from a human donor with alopecia areata.

The J gene is TRBJ2-3, the V gene TRBV7-2, with D tentatively TRBD1 (5 bases). Germline CDR1 is SGHTA and CDR2 is FQGNSA. V lost 9 bases and J 2 bases, leaving 12 bases between the germline ends. This CDR3 comprises 13 residues. This CDR3 reads CARDTQDTDTQYF. The CDR3 nucleotides are TGTGCCAGGGACACCCAGGACACAGATACGCAGTATTTT.

The gene calls are TRBV27 and TRBJ2-7; D unclear. Germline CDR1 and CDR2: MNHEY and SMNVEV (reference sequence). The V gene lost 5 bases and the J gene lost 0 bases, with 20 bases spanning the gap. This CDR3 contains 17 residues. The CDR3, as DNA: TGTGCCAGCAGTCCCTCTCGGACGAACCAAATCTCCTACGAGCAGTACTTC. This translates into CASSPSRTNQISYEQYF.

The CDR3 bases are TGTGCCAGCAGGGACTGGGGCTCTAACACTGAAGCTTTCTTT. Translation gives CASRDWGSNTEAFF. The V gene is TRBV6-5, the J gene TRBJ1-1; perhaps TRBD1 as D (5 bases). This CDR3 is built from 14 residues. Germline CDR1 reads MNHEY; CDR2 reads SVGAGI. V was shortened by 6 bases and J by 2 bases, with 13 bases between the two germline ends.

V is TRBV27 and J is TRBJ1-6, with D perhaps TRBD1 (5 bases). CDR3 length: 18 amino acids. The germline CDR1 and CDR2 sequences are MNHEY and SMNVEV (reference sequence). Trimming left V 6 bases short and J 7 bases short, with 25 bases between. The CDR3 is CASSLWVRRGGRNSPLHF. In DNA, the CDR3 is TGTGCCAGCAGCCTTTGGGTTCGGCGGGGCGGTCGGAATTCACCCCTCCACTTT.

The chain combines TRBV13 with TRBJ1-4; no reliable D call. The germline CDR1 and CDR2 sequences are PRHDT and FYEKMQ (reference sequence). CDR3 length equals 14 residues. V was cut by 3 bases and J by 1 base, with 6 bases left in between. The CDR3: CASSLWGTNEKLFF. In nucleotides, the CDR3 is TGTGCCAGCAGCTTGTGGGGAACTAATGAAAAACTGTTTTTT.

The gene calls are TRBV27 and TRBJ1-2, with D possibly TRBD1 on 5 matching bases. The V gene lost 7 bases and the J gene lost 4 bases, with 13 bases spanning the gap. The length of the CDR3 is 13 residues. Per germline, CDR1 MNHEY and CDR2 SMNVEV (reference sequence). CDR3 bases: TGTGCCAGCAAGCCACCGGGGGGCTATGGCTACACCTTC. Its translation is CASKPPGGYGYTF.

This clone was observed a handful of times. V is TRBV5-1 and J is TRBJ2-7; D not resolved. Trimming stripped 4 bases from V and 4 bases from J, with 6 bases between. Germline CDR1 is SGHRS and CDR2 is YFSETQ. The CDR3 spans 11 residues. The CDR3 reads CASSDAYEQYF. As DNA, the CDR3 is TGCGCCAGCAGCGACGCGTACGAGCAGTACTTC. Full variable domain (remainder filled in from reference TRBV5-1 and TRBJ2-7): KAGVTQTPRYLIKTRGQQVTLSCSPISGHRSVSWYQQTPGQGLQFLFEYFSETQRNKGNFPGRFSGRQFSNSRSEMNVSTLELGDSALYLCASSDAYEQYFGPGTRLTVT.

The rearrangement joins TRBV13 to TRBJ1-6; 7 bases align to TRBD1. Trimming cost V 5 bases and J 9 bases; bases outside gene matches: 10. CDR3 length: 15 amino acids. Germline CDR1 is PRHDT and CDR2 is FYEKMQ (reference sequence). The DNA of the CDR3 is TGTGCCAGCAGCGACAACAGGGGCCGTGGTTCACCCCTCCACTTT. It specifies CASSDNRGRGSPLHF. The full variable domain, with the rest looked up from reference TRBV13 and TRBJ1-6, is AAGVIQSPRHLIKEKRETATLKCYPIPRHDTVYWYQQGPGQDPQFLISFYEKMQSDKGSIPDRFSAQQFSDYHSELNMSSLELGDSALYFCASSDNRGRGSPLHFGNGTRLTVT.

This sequence joins TRBV29-1 and TRBJ1-5; no clear D. V gave up 5 bases and J gave up 2 bases, with 10 bases separating them. Germline CDR1 and CDR2: SQVTM and ANQGSEA. The CDR3 covers 13 residues. The CDR3 DNA reads TGCAGCGTTACGGGTGCTGGCAATCAGCCCCAGCATTTT. Encoded protein: CSVTGAGNQPQHF.

The genes are TRBV30 and TRBJ1-4; D possibly corresponds to TRBD1 (6 bases). The V end was cut by 4 bases, the J end by 6 bases, with 15 bases between. The CDR3 is 14 residues long. From germline, CDR1 is GTSNPN and CDR2 SVGIG (reference sequence). The CDR3 region is CAWMDEGVYEKLFF. In DNA, the CDR3 is TGTGCCTGGATGGACGAGGGGGTGTATGAAAAACTGTTTTTT.

V is TRBV28 and J is TRBJ2-2; D is uncertain. V lost 6 bases to trimming and J lost 3 bases, with 11 bases between them. The CDR3 is made up of 14 amino acids. Germline V gene lookup returns CDR1 MDHEN and CDR2 SYDVKM. In DNA, the CDR3 is TGTGCCAGCAGGGATGACTTCTACACCGGGGAGCTGTTTTTT. Its translation is CASRDDFYTGELFF.

This clone has more than one count but fewer than ten. V usage is TRBV7-6 and J usage is TRBJ1-2, with TRBD1 matching 7 bases. The germline V gene encodes CDR1 SGHVS and CDR2 FNYEAQ. V lost 5 bases, J lost 5 bases, and 11 bases stayed unmatched. The CDR3 runs to 15 residues. The CDR3 DNA follows: TGTGCCAGCAGCCCGCGACAGGGTGAAAGTTATGGCTACACCTTC. This codes for CASSPRQGESYGYTF.

V usage is TRBV7-8 and J usage is TRBJ1-5, with no clear D. Looked up from germline, CDR1 is SGHVS and CDR2 is FQNEAQ. Trimming shortened V by 4 bases and J by 7 bases, and 14 bases separated the two germline ends. The CDR3 length is 14 residues. The CDR3 is CASSSSEGGQPQHF. The DNA of the CDR3 is TGTGCCAGCAGCTCCTCGGAGGGAGGGCAGCCCCAGCATTTT.

A word on this clone: Other DNA sequences of this sample code for an identical CDR3. J is TRBJ2-7 and V is TRBV5-1; no firm D call. V was clipped by 3 bases and J by 3 bases, with 4 bases between them. From germline, CDR1 is SGHRS and CDR2 YFSETQ. The CDR3 is 11 residues long. The CDR3: CASSSGYEQYF. The CDR3 DNA follows: TGCGCCAGCAGCTCAGGCTACGAGCAGTACTTC.

V and J are TRBV7-6 and TRBJ2-5; tentatively, D is TRBD1 (7 bases). Trimming took off 0 bases at V and 2 bases at J, with 13 bases between the two ends. This CDR3 region has 16 residues. Germline assignment: CDR1 SGHVS and CDR2 FNYEAQ. CDR3 DNA: TGTGCCAGCAGCTTAGCGGAGGGGACAGAACAAGAGACCCAGTACTTC. This sequence encodes CASSLAEGTEQETQYF.

The J gene is TRBJ1-1, the V gene TRBV30; TRBD1 might be the D (6 bases). Germline V gene data show CDR1 as GTSNPN and CDR2 as SVGIG (reference sequence). This CDR3 is 14 amino acids long. Trimming removed 0 bases at V and 7 bases at J, with 15 bases between. CDR3 residues: CAWSVYRPDSEAFF. CDR3 nucleotide sequence: TGTGCCTGGAGTGTTTACCGTCCGGACAGTGAAGCTTTCTTT. Full variable domain (remainder filled in from reference TRBV30 and TRBJ1-1): SQTIHQWPATLVQPVGSPLSLECTVEGTSNPNLYWYRQAAGRGLQLLFYSVGIGQISSEVPQNLSASRPQDRQFILSSKKLLLSDSGFYLCAWSVYRPDSEAFFGQGTRLTVV.

The chain recombines TRBV7-8 with TRBJ1-2, with D unclear. Trimming took off 1 base at V and 7 bases at J, with 7 bases between the two ends. Germline V gene lookup returns CDR1 SGHVS and CDR2 FQNEAQ. The CDR3 loop spans 12 amino acids. The CDR3 DNA follows: TGTGCCAGCAGCTTAGATACCCTTGGCTACACCTTC. Its protein is CASSLDTLGYTF.

The chain has TRBV29-1 and TRBJ2-3, with a weak D call TRBD2 (9 bases). The CDR3 length is 16 residues. Deletions cut 7 bases from V and 1 base from J, with 21 bases between. CDR1 SQVTM and CDR2 ANQGSEA come from the germline V gene. The CDR3 DNA reads TGCAGCGCCAGGGGGCAGGGGACTAGCCGCACAGATACGCAGTATTTT. Protein product: CSARGQGTSRTDTQYF.

V gene TRBV25-1 combines with J gene TRBJ1-1; D unresolved. The germline V gene encodes CDR1 MGHDK and CDR2 SYGVNS. This CDR3 is 15 amino acids long. Trimming took off 3 bases at V and 0 bases at J, with 11 bases between the two ends. In nucleotides, the CDR3 is TGTGCCAGCAGTGATACGTCGGGCATGAACACTGAAGCTTTCTTT. This encodes CASSDTSGMNTEAFF.

This clone occurred once. The rearrangement joins TRBV13 to TRBJ1-5, with a possible D match to TRBD1 (5 bases). Trimming removed 5 bases at V and 7 bases at J, with 9 bases between. CDR3 length equals 12 residues. Germline values: CDR1 PRHDT, CDR2 FYEKMQ (reference sequence). CDR3 sequence: CASSQGGQPQHF. CDR3 sequence (DNA): TGTGCCAGCAGCCAGGGTGGGCAGCCCCAGCATTTT. Full variable domain (rest looked up from reference TRBV13 and TRBJ1-5): AAGVIQSPRHLIKEKRETATLKCYPIPRHDTVYWYQQGPGQDPQFLISFYEKMQSDKGSIPDRFSAQQFSDYHSELNMSSLELGDSALYFCASSQGGQPQHFGDGTRLSIL.